The next 21 T cell receptor beta chains were all read from a single sample in a study of T cells in localized non-small cell lung cancer. Measured with immunoSEQ multiplex PCR; TCRdb has only the in-frame clones, and not every one. The sample includes some 1,900 clones, approximately 27% of them seen just once. The source material was lung tumor tissue, sampled before any cancer treatment. Receptors originate from a woman aged 35-70 years with stage I lung adenocarcinoma.

V usage is TRBV18 and J usage is TRBJ1-1; no definite D call. Trimming left V 4 bases short and J 8 bases short, with 11 bases between. CDR3 length equals 12 residues. CDR1 KGHSH and CDR2 LQKENI come from the germline V gene. The CDR3 spells CASSQGAGEAFF. The CDR3 nucleotides are TGTGCCAGCTCACAGGGAGCGGGGGAAGCTTTCTTT. The complete variable domain, with remaining parts taken from reference TRBV18 and TRBJ1-1, reads NAGVMQNPRHLVRRRGQEARLRCSPMKGHSHVYWYRQLPEEGLKFMVYLQKENIIDESGMPKERFSAEFPKEGPSILRIQQVVRGDSAAYFCASSQGAGEAFFGQGTRLTVV.

The chain couples TRBV23-1 to TRBJ2-1, with TRBD1 identical over 8 bases. TRBV23-1 is given ORF status, its function remaining uncertain. The CDR3 is made up of 15 amino acids. V was pared by 6 bases and J by 4 bases, with 8 bases of the junction left unmatched. The CDR3 is CASSQDRGGYNEQFF. Written as DNA, the CDR3 is TGCGCCAGCAGCCAAGACAGGGGAGGTTACAATGAGCAGTTCTTC.

V and J are TRBV29-1 and TRBJ2-6; D not resolved. This CDR3 spans 15 amino acids. Germline-derived CDR1 and CDR2 are SQVTM and ANQGSEA. Trimming stripped 2 bases from V and 0 bases from J, with 8 bases between. CDR3 protein: CSVEQSRSGANVLTF. Written as DNA, the CDR3 is TGCAGCGTTGAACAGTCCCGCTCTGGGGCCAACGTCCTGACTTTC.

The chain joins TRBV7-6 to TRBJ2-3; possibly TRBD2 for D (6 bases). Trimming cost V 4 bases and J 0 bases, with 11 bases left between them. There are 15 residues in the CDR3. Germline V lookup: CDR1 SGHVS, CDR2 FNYEAQ. The CDR3 spells CASSSDYLSTDTQYF. CDR3 coding DNA: TGTGCCAGCAGCTCGGACTACCTCAGCACAGATACGCAGTATTTT.

The chain has TRBV30 and TRBJ1-3, with D unclear. This CDR3 has 11 amino acids. V gave up 2 bases and J gave up 7 bases, with 6 bases separating them. Germline V gene sequence: CDR1 GTSNPN, CDR2 SVGIG (reference sequence). The CDR3 loop reads CAWSNGNTIYF. CDR3 in DNA: TGTGCCTGGAGTAACGGGAACACCATATATTTT.

Written as DNA, the CDR3 is TGTGCCAGCTCACCGGCCCTGGGGGGCTACACCTTC. This encodes CASSPALGGYTF. V gene TRBV18 combines with J gene TRBJ1-2; no firm D call. The CDR3 runs 12 residues. The V end lost 3 bases, the J end lost 8 bases, and 10 bases lay between the germline ends. Germline V gene lookup returns CDR1 KGHSH and CDR2 LQKENI.

This rearrangement joins TRBV11-3 to TRBJ2-7; 10 bases are shared with TRBD2. Germline trimming cut 6 bases from V and 7 bases from J; bases unmatched to any gene: 12. The CDR3 spans 15 residues. Per the germline V gene, CDR1 is SGHNT and CDR2 is YENEEA. CDR3 coding DNA: TGTGCCAGCAGACTCGGGACTAGCGCCGCTATGGAGCAGTACTTC. Protein product: CASRLGTSAAMEQYF.

This clone appeared a few times. The chain combines TRBV18 with TRBJ1-2, with 8 positions matching TRBD1. Germline lookup yields CDR1 KGHSH and CDR2 LQKENI. This CDR3 has 15 amino acids. The V and J ends lost 0 bases and 7 bases, in that order; junction bases with no gene match: 7. CDR3 protein: CASSPPNQGAGGYTF. DNA for the CDR3: TGTGCCAGCTCACCACCGAATCAGGGGGCGGGTGGCTACACCTTC.

This clone has a handful of counts. The chain employs TRBV19 and TRBJ2-1; the D is unclear. Germline V gives CDR1 LNHDA, CDR2 SQIVND (reference sequence). V lost 6 bases to trimming and J lost 9 bases, with 15 bases between them. The CDR3 sequence is 13 residues long. The CDR3 reads CASRTSSRAEQFF. The CDR3 nucleotides are TGTGCCAGTAGGACCTCGTCCCGGGCTGAGCAGTTCTTC.

This clone was found a few times. The chain combines TRBV29-1 with TRBJ1-1; D remains unclear. With 1 base removed from V and 0 bases from J, the gap between germline ends came to 6 bases. Germline V gives CDR1 SQVTM, CDR2 ANQGSEA. The CDR3 has 13 residues. The chain's CDR3 is CSVEGQLNTEAFF. The CDR3 region has the DNA TGCAGCGTTGAAGGGCAACTGAACACTGAAGCTTTCTTT.

Written as DNA, the CDR3 is TGTGCCAGTAGTTGGGGACAGGCCACCTACGAGCAGTACTTC. It translates to CASSWGQATYEQYF. The chain links TRBV19 to TRBJ2-7; 8 bases fit TRBD1. There are 14 residues in the CDR3. CDR1 and CDR2 (germline): LNHDA, SQIVND (reference sequence). V was pared by 5 bases and J by 2 bases, with 5 bases of the junction left unmatched.

The V call is TRBV29-1, the J call TRBJ2-5; the match to TRBD1 covers 9 bases. J lost 3 bases, V lost 6 bases, and 5 bases had no gene match. This CDR3 has 13 residues. Germline V gene data show CDR1 as SQVTM and CDR2 as ANQGSEA. CDR3 sequence reads: CSVRGTGKETQYF. CDR3 sequence (DNA): TGCAGCGTGCGAGGGACAGGGAAAGAGACCCAGTACTTC.

The chain carries TRBV6-8 and TRBJ1-4; possible D gene TRBD1, 5 bases. CDR1 is MNHGY and CDR2 is SAAAGT in the germline V gene. The CDR3 totals 15 residues. Trimming removed 0 bases at V and 6 bases at J, with 11 bases between. As DNA, the CDR3 is TGTGCCAGCAGTTACTCGCCCAGGGTTGATGAAAAACTGTTTTTT. Translating it yields CASSYSPRVDEKLFF.

This clone came up a few times. The genes are TRBV15 and TRBJ2-7, with D perhaps matching TRBD2 (5 bases). CDR3 length: 14 residues. Germline lookup yields CDR1 LNHNV and CDR2 YYDKDF (reference sequence). V was cut by 5 bases and J by 5 bases, with 16 bases left in between. Written as DNA, the CDR3 is TGTGCCACCAGCGTCGAACTAGTTGGCGACGAGCAGTACTTC. This encodes CATSVELVGDEQYF.

The chain couples TRBV19 to TRBJ1-5, with D possibly matching TRBD1 (6 bases). CDR1 and CDR2 (germline): LNHDA, SQIVND (reference sequence). CDR3 size: 15 residues. V was pared by 1 base and J by 1 base, with 8 bases between. The CDR3 region has the DNA TGTGCCAGTAGTATAGGAGGGGGGAGCAATCAGCCCCAGCATTTT. It specifies CASSIGGGSNQPQHF. Combining the CDR3 with reference TRBV19 and TRBJ1-5 gives the whole variable domain DGGITQSPKYLFRKEGQNVTLSCEQNLNHDAMYWYRQDPGQGLRLIYYSQIVNDFQKGDIAEGYSVSREKKESFPLTVTSAQKNPTAFYLCASSIGGGSNQPQHFGDGTRLSIL.

The gene calls are TRBV19 and TRBJ2-7, with 8 bases identical to TRBD1. CDR3 length equals 14 residues. V shed 2 bases and J 2 bases; nucleotides not matched to a gene: 2. The germline gives CDR1 LNHDA, CDR2 SQIVND (reference sequence). DNA of the CDR3: TGTGCCAGTAGTATAACAGGGGGAACCTACGAGCAGTACTTC. Translating it yields CASSITGGTYEQYF.

This sequence joins TRBV4-1 and TRBJ1-2; D remains ambiguous. The V end was cut by 0 bases, the J end by 2 bases, with 7 bases between. Germline assignment: CDR1 MGHRA and CDR2 YSYEKL. The CDR3 consists of 14 residues. CDR3 region: CASSQDWGNYGYTF. Written as DNA, the CDR3 is TGCGCCAGCAGCCAAGACTGGGGAAACTATGGCTACACCTTC.

The rearrangement joins TRBV18 to TRBJ2-3; 11 bases line up with TRBD1. With V trimmed by 2 bases and J by 5 bases, 3 bases remained unmatched. This CDR3 has 15 amino acids. CDR1 is KGHSH, CDR2 LQKENI, per germline. Written as DNA, the CDR3 is TGTGCCAGCTCACCAAAGGGACAGGGGGGAGATACGCAGTATTTT. Encoded protein: CASSPKGQGGDTQYF.

The V gene is TRBV7-5, the J gene TRBJ2-2; the D call TRBD2 from the table was never checked on the DNA. TRBV7-5 is a recognized pseudogene. The CDR3 has 15 amino acids. CDR3 region: CASSLYEVNTGELFF. The DNA of the CDR3 is TGTGCCAGCAGCTTATACGAGGTGAACACCGGGGAGCTGTTTTTT.

By share, this clone ranks as medium-sized. This chain links TRBV30 with TRBJ1-1, with 8 bases lining up with TRBD1. Germline CDR1 reads GTSNPN; CDR2 reads SVGIG (reference sequence). The CDR3 is 15 residues long. V was pared by 2 bases and J by 0 bases, with 5 bases of the junction left unmatched. CDR3 residues: CAWSPWTGMNTEAFF. The CDR3 DNA is TGTGCCTGGAGTCCCTGGACAGGGATGAACACTGAAGCTTTCTTT.

V and J are TRBV5-1 and TRBJ2-1; the D gene is possibly TRBD1 (5 bases). Germline CDR1 and CDR2: SGHRS and YFSETQ. V lost 0 bases to trimming and J lost 1 base, with 8 bases between them. The CDR3 is 15 residues long. The CDR3 DNA reads as TGCGCCAGCAGCTTGGAGGGGCTTTCCTACAATGAGCAGTTCTTC. Protein sequence: CASSLEGLSYNEQFF.